This T cell receptor beta chain stems from a study of cytomegalovirus exposure and HLA in healthy donors. Points from the study as a whole: For most subjects, TCR beta sequences were reported to predict HLA-A and HLA-B alleles with accuracy. Earlier results showed most TCR beta V segments being productive about 87% or about 30% of the time. Specificity of a few CMV-associated chains for CMV antigens was verified in vitro.

Healthy bone marrow donors formed the donor group. This clone was counted a few times. The antigen is undetermined. Primers for the PCR totalled 60 Vbeta and 13 Jbeta. Here immunoSEQ multiplex PCR was the method, and the copy in TCRdb shows in-frame clones only, minus some. The repertoire includes over 25,000 clones, about 70% of them detected once, and more than 3.5% sits in the top ten. The V gene lost 0 bases and the J gene lost 3 bases, with 3 bases spanning the gap. The germline CDR1 and CDR2 sequences are MNHEY and SMNVEV (reference sequence). The CDR3 length is 12 residues. The receptor was isolated from a woman in her forties or fifties in good health and CMV-seronegative. The sample consisted of PBMCs. V usage is TRBV27 and J usage is TRBJ2-7; D is ambiguous. As DNA, the CDR3 is TGTGCCAGCAGTTTATCCGGCTACGAGCAGTACTTC. This codes for CASSLSGYEQYF.